A selection of T cell receptor beta chains follows, all from one sample in a study of T-cell reconstitution after alpha-beta-depleted transplantation in children. TCRdb re-called the PCR reads through MiXCR, storing one row per CDR3 protein. The sample lists 250,000 to 350,000 distinct CDR3 sequences, approximately 23% occurring once. This material consisted of PBMCs, mostly from graft donor cells, taken 180 days after TCRalphabeta/CD19-depleted stem cell transplant. The source of these receptors is a male patient aged 10 to 17 who had a stem cell transplant for acute lymphoblastic leukemia, so the T cells may come from the graft donor. CDR3s include the opening cysteine and the closing phenylalanine or tryptophan. A D gene is named only where the DNA matches it firmly. Some rows mark clone size as missing; the rest say once, few, many or name a class of expanded clone.

>TRBV5-1|TRBJ2-5|NA|few
CASSARDKQTQYF
TGCGCCAGCAGCGCCCGGGACAAACAGACCCAGTACTTC
>TRBV9|TRBJ2-5|NA|once
CASSVDPSSSLGQETQYF
TGTGCCAGCAGCGTAGACCCCTCCTCGTCATTAGGGCAAGAGACCCAGTACTTC
>TRBV6-5|TRBJ1-1|NA|few
CASSYSPVGGTNTEAFF
TGTGCCAGCAGTTACTCTCCCGTCGGGGGGACGAACACTGAAGCTTTCTTT
>TRBV29-1|TRBJ1-1|NA|NA
CSVERGMNTEAFF
TGCAGCGTTGAGAGGGGGATGAACACTGAAGCTTTCTTT
>TRBV7-3|TRBJ2-1|NA|NA
CASSLYPWRDLNNEQFF
TGTGCCAGCAGCTTATACCCTTGGAGGGACCTCAACAATGAGCAGTTCTTC
>TRBV12-3/TRBV12-4|TRBJ2-5|NA|few
CASSSPGKRPQETQYF
TGTGCCAGCAGTTCCCCGGGTAAGCGGCCCCAAGAGACCCAGTACTTC
>TRBV9|TRBJ2-7|TRBD2|NA
CASSARGGSSYEQYF
TGTGCCAGCAGCGCCCGGGGGGGTAGCTCCTACGAGCAGTACTTC
>TRBV27|TRBJ1-3|NA|NA
CASRPLSSSGNTIYF
TGTGCCAGCAGACCACTTTCTAGCTCTGGAAACACCATATATTTT
>TRBV5-4|TRBJ2-1|TRBD2|few
CASSPVISGRDEQFF
TGTGCCAGCAGCCCGGTGATTAGCGGGAGGGATGAGCAGTTCTTC
>TRBV18|TRBJ1-1|NA|NA
CASSRAPGNTEAFF
TGTGCCAGCTCACGTGCCCCAGGGAACACTGAAGCTTTCTTT
>TRBV4-1|TRBJ1-2|NA|NA
CASYRGGGGYTF
TGCGCCAGTTACCGTGGAGGGGGAGGCTACACCTTC
>TRBV20-1|TRBJ2-1|NA|few
CSARRASTRSYNEQFF
TGCAGTGCTAGACGCGCCTCGACAAGGTCCTACAATGAGCAGTTCTTC
>TRBV4-1|TRBJ2-6|NA|NA
CASSQSRLVAVSSGANVLTF
TGCGCCAGCAGCCAAAGTCGGCTAGTAGCCGTTAGCTCTGGGGCCAACGTCCTGACTTTC
>TRBV12-3/TRBV12-4|TRBJ2-5|NA|many
CASRMTDQETQYF
TGTGCCAGCAGGATGACGGACCAAGAGACCCAGTACTTC
>TRBV10-1|TRBJ2-1|NA|many
CASSEQGNRNEQFF
TGCGCCAGCAGTGAGCAGGGGAATCGCAATGAGCAGTTCTTC
>TRBV2|TRBJ2-1|TRBD2|NA
CASSEVQLAAVGVGEQFF
TGTGCCAGCAGTGAAGTCCAACTAGCGGCGGTAGGGGTGGGTGAGCAGTTCTTC
>TRBV20-1|TRBJ2-7|NA|NA
CSAARADYEQYF
TGCAGTGCTGCCCGGGCAGACTACGAGCAGTACTTC
>TRBV21-1|TRBJ2-3|NA|NA
CASSKTGALAGITDTQYF
TGTGCCAGCAGCAAAACAGGGGCACTAGCGGGGATCACAGATACGCAGTATTTT
>TRBV6-1|TRBJ1-2|NA|NA
CASSKGQGRGEVYGYTF
TGTGCCAGCAGTAAGGGCCAGGGTCGGGGCGAGGTTTATGGCTACACCTTC
>TRBV5-1|TRBJ1-2|NA|few
CASSMALGRDGYTF
TGCGCCAGCAGCATGGCCCTGGGGAGAGATGGCTACACCTTC
>TRBV6-1|TRBJ2-3|NA|NA
CASGGSTSTDTQYF
TGTGCCAGCGGGGGGTCAACTAGCACAGATACGCAGTATTTT
>TRBV27|TRBJ2-2|NA|NA
CASMGLLGELFF
TGTGCCAGCATGGGACTCCTAGGGGAGCTGTTTTTT
>TRBV11-2|TRBJ2-7|TRBD2|once
CASSFGLATKEQYF
TGTGCCAGCAGCTTCGGACTAGCGACGAAAGAGCAGTACTTC
>TRBV14|TRBJ1-5|NA|NA
CASSQTRGHQHF
TGTGCCAGCAGCCAAACCCGGGGACACCAGCATTTT
>TRBV15|TRBJ2-1|TRBD1|NA
CATSSPLRGLSNEQFF
TGTGCCACCAGCAGCCCGTTGAGGGGGCTGAGCAATGAGCAGTTCTTC
>TRBV12-3/TRBV12-4|TRBJ1-2|TRBD1|NA
CASSFRDRSNYGYTF
TGTGCCAGCAGTTTCCGGGACAGGTCTAACTATGGCTACACCTTC
>TRBV3-1|TRBJ2-1|TRBD2|few
CASSHQKRERQFF
TGTGCCAGCAGCCACCAGAAGCGGGAACGACAGTTCTTC
>TRBV7-9|TRBJ2-1|NA|NA
CASRTPSSYNEQFF
TGTGCCAGCAGGACTCCGAGCTCCTACAATGAGCAGTTCTTC
>TRBV5-6|TRBJ2-1|TRBD1|few
CASSWTGLRNEQFF
TGTGCCAGCAGCTGGACAGGGTTGAGGAATGAGCAGTTCTTC
>TRBV5-1|TRBJ2-1|NA|few
CASSEGGEQFF
TGCGCCAGCAGCGAGGGAGGCGAGCAGTTCTTC
>TRBV28|TRBJ1-1|NA|NA
CAIRGLAVGAFF
TGTGCCATCCGGGGACTGGCGGTAGGAGCTTTCTTT
>TRBV2|TRBJ2-5|NA|NA
CASHRAETQYF
TGTGCCAGCCACAGGGCGGAGACCCAGTACTTC
>TRBV20-1|TRBJ2-3|TRBD2|NA
CSARDGPTSVSTDTQYF
TGCAGTGCTAGAGATGGCCCTACTAGCGTTAGCACAGATACGCAGTATTTT
>TRBV20-1|TRBJ2-3|NA|NA
CSARAPAASTDTQYF
TGCAGTGCTAGAGCCCCAGCGGCTAGCACAGATACGCAGTATTTT
>TRBV2|TRBJ2-7|TRBD1|NA
CASARDRGYEQYF
TGTGCCAGCGCCCGGGACAGGGGATACGAGCAGTACTTC
>TRBV5-1|TRBJ2-6|TRBD1|NA
CASSGGDRVSGANVLTF
TGCGCCAGCAGCGGAGGGGACAGGGTCTCTGGGGCCAACGTCCTGACTTTC
>TRBV4-1|TRBJ2-1|NA|few
CASSQEGLPRTAYNEQFF
TGCGCCAGCAGCCAAGAAGGTCTTCCAAGGACAGCATACAATGAGCAGTTCTTC
>TRBV5-5|TRBJ2-7|NA|many
CASSLEGVSYEQYF
TGTGCCAGCAGCTTGGAGGGAGTATCTTACGAGCAGTACTTC
>TRBV5-1|TRBJ2-1|TRBD2|NA
CASSLFSGGYNEQFF
TGCGCCAGCAGCTTGTTTAGCGGGGGCTACAATGAGCAGTTCTTC
>TRBV5-1|TRBJ2-5|NA|few
CASSFGGEETQYF
TGTGCCAGCAGCTTCGGAGGGGAGGAGACCCAGTACTTC
>TRBV27|TRBJ2-7|TRBD2|NA
CASSLVGGLGEQYF
TGTGCCAGCAGTTTAGTGGGAGGGCTTGGCGAGCAGTACTTC
>TRBV20-1|TRBJ2-7|TRBD2|NA
CSARDREVVTYEQYF
TGCAGTGCTAGAGATCGGGAGGTAGTGACCTACGAGCAGTACTTC